A single sample gave rise to the 19 T cell receptor beta chains below, sequenced in a study of TIL therapy for anti-PD-1-resistant metastatic lung cancer. The sample's time point: pre-treatment sample, taken before nivolumab and TIL therapy. Most excised metastases sampled were pleural nodules or supraclavicular lymph nodes. The libraries were made with immunoSEQ v3. The table came from immunoSEQ multiplex PCR; TCRdb's copy has only in-frame clones and leaves some out. There are about 95,000 clones in the sample; 50% to 70% occur only once, and about 10% lies in the top ten. This sample comprised tumor tissue, obtained at baseline. Source of these receptors: a person aged 25 to 85 with non-small cell lung cancer.

The CDR3 sequence: CASSTPGQTDEAFF. For the CDR3, the DNA is TGTGCCAGTAGTACCCCTGGACAGACAGATGAAGCTTTCTTT. J is TRBJ1-1 and V is TRBV19, with D maybe TRBD1 (6 bases). CDR3 length equals 14 residues. Trimming took off 4 bases at V and 7 bases at J, with 16 bases between the two ends. The germline V gene encodes CDR1 LNHDA and CDR2 SQIVND (reference sequence).

V and J are TRBV5-8 and TRBJ2-7, with 10 bases matching TRBD2. CDR3 length equals 15 residues. Unmatched junction bases numbered 7, after V lost 4 bases and J lost 3 bases. Germline V gives CDR1 SGHTS, CDR2 YDEGEE. DNA of the CDR3: TGTGCCAGCAGCGGATTTAGACTAGCGGGCTACGAGCAGTACTTC. Residues: CASSGFRLAGYEQYF.

The genes are TRBV19 and TRBJ1-1; perhaps TRBD1 as D (5 bases). V was trimmed by 7 bases and J by 6 bases, leaving 18 bases between them. CDR3 size: 14 residues. Germline CDR1 reads LNHDA; CDR2 reads SQIVND (reference sequence). The CDR3 DNA is TGTGCCAGTATCCCCGGGGGTTTTTCGGCTGAAGCTTTCTTT. Protein: CASIPGGFSAEAFF.

This clone appeared once. The chain is built from TRBV4-2 and TRBJ2-7, with TRBD1 matching 8 bases. Per germline, CDR1 LGHNA and CDR2 YNFKEQ. V shed 5 bases and J 9 bases; nucleotides not matched to a gene: 12. CDR3 length: 14 residues. CDR3 nucleotides: TGTGCCAGCAGCGAATCGGGACAGGTGGCGGCGCAGTACTTC. Translation: CASSESGQVAAQYF.

This clone was recorded only once. The rearrangement uses TRBV5-8 and TRBJ1-3; D possibly corresponds to TRBD1 (5 bases). In germline, CDR1 is SGHTS, CDR2 YDEGEE. This CDR3 comprises 14 residues. V was pared by 0 bases and J by 3 bases, with 7 bases between. The CDR3 sequence: CASSLVQGGNTIYF. CDR3 nucleotides: TGTGCCAGCAGCTTGGTTCAGGGTGGAAACACCATATATTTT.

This clone was seen more than once but under ten times. V and J are TRBV6-5 and TRBJ2-7, with no clear D. The CDR3 loop spans 15 amino acids. From germline, CDR1 is MNHEY and CDR2 SVGAGI. Trimming shortened V by 6 bases and J by 4 bases, and 19 bases separated the two germline ends. The CDR3 DNA reads as TGTGCCAGCAGGTCCGATGCGTGGGCGGTGTACGAGCAGTACTTC. Amino acids: CASRSDAWAVYEQYF.

This clone was counted between two and nine times. This chain links TRBV18 with TRBJ2-7; the D is unclear. The CDR3 contains 15 residues. Germline CDR1 KGHSH, CDR2 LQKENI. Trimming stripped 6 bases from V and 3 bases from J, with 18 bases between. The CDR3 protein is CASSLAPKAYYEQYF. CDR3 sequence (DNA): TGTGCCAGCTCTCTCGCCCCTAAAGCCTACTACGAGCAGTACTTC.

This clone was detected only once. V gene TRBV7-2 combines with J gene TRBJ2-2; TRBD2 aligns across 7 bases. Germline CDR1 SGHTA, CDR2 FQGNSA. The CDR3 loop spans 16 amino acids. The V and J ends lost 5 bases and 2 bases, in that order; junction bases with no gene match: 8. CDR3 sequence: CASSARLAENTGELFF. In DNA, the CDR3 is TGTGCCAGCAGCGCCCGACTAGCTGAAAACACCGGGGAGCTGTTTTTT. Full variable domain (missing parts from reference TRBV7-2 and TRBJ2-2): GAGVSQSPSNKVTEKGKDVELRCDPISGHTALYWYRQSLGQGLEFLIYFQGNSAPDKSGLPSDRFSAERTGGSVSTLTIQRTQQEDSAVYLCASSARLAENTGELFFGEGSRLTVL.

The chain links TRBV24-1 to TRBJ1-5; D remains unclear. Trimming pared 3 bases from V and 4 bases from J, leaving 9 bases between. Germline V gives CDR1 KGHDR, CDR2 SFDVKD. CDR3 size: 14 residues. DNA of the CDR3: TGTGCCACCAGTGATATGGACGGGAATCAGCCCCAGCATTTT. This gives the protein CATSDMDGNQPQHF.

V gene TRBV5-1 combines with J gene TRBJ1-2, with D perhaps TRBD1 (5 bases). The germline V gene encodes CDR1 SGHRS and CDR2 YFSETQ. V lost 3 bases to trimming and J lost 1 base, with 19 bases between them. The CDR3 has 17 amino acids. CDR3 coding DNA: TGCGCCAGCAGCTGGACCCGGACAAATAGACATAACTATGGCTACACCTTC. It is translated as CASSWTRTNRHNYGYTF. Complete variable domain (other parts from reference TRBV5-1 and TRBJ1-2): KAGVTQTPRYLIKTRGQQVTLSCSPISGHRSVSWYQQTPGQGLQFLFEYFSETQRNKGNFPGRFSGRQFSNSRSEMNVSTLELGDSALYLCASSWTRTNRHNYGYTFGSGTRLTVV.

The V gene is TRBV4-2, the J gene TRBJ2-7; 12 nucleotides agree with TRBD2. Germline CDR1 and CDR2: LGHNA and YNFKEQ. The CDR3 runs 14 residues. The V segment lost 3 bases and the J segment 3 bases; nucleotides outside the gene matches: 0. The chain's CDR3 is CASSQTSGGYEQYF. CDR3 sequence (DNA): TGTGCCAGCAGCCAGACTAGCGGGGGCTACGAGCAGTACTTC.

This clone was seen only a few times. The chain links TRBV7-9 to TRBJ1-1; D unclear. Per the germline V gene, CDR1 is SEHNR and CDR2 is FQNEAQ (reference sequence). The CDR3 loop spans 14 amino acids. V was cut by 0 bases and J by 4 bases, with 9 bases left in between. The CDR3 nucleotides read TGTGCCAGCAGCTTAGCCGACTTACTCACTGAAGCTTTCTTT. Translated, it gives CASSLADLLTEAFF.

The gene calls are TRBV19 and TRBJ2-7; D is possibly TRBD1 (6 bases). The CDR3 consists of 14 residues. Germline V CDR1 and CDR2: LNHDA, SQIVND (reference sequence). V lost 5 bases to trimming and J lost 2 bases, with 13 bases between them. DNA for the CDR3: TGTGCCAGTAGTCCGGACAGTTGGGCCTACGAGCAGTACTTC. Amino acid sequence: CASSPDSWAYEQYF.

The chain carries TRBV18 and TRBJ2-7; D possibly corresponds to TRBD1 (5 bases). The germline CDR1 and CDR2 sequences are KGHSH and LQKENI. The CDR3 runs 14 residues. The V gene lost 5 bases and the J gene lost 2 bases, with 13 bases spanning the gap. The CDR3 is CASSSQDITYEQYF. The CDR3 DNA reads as TGTGCCAGCTCATCCCAGGACATTACCTACGAGCAGTACTTC.

Comments on this clone: Other DNA sequences from this sample encode an identical CDR3 as well. The chain carries TRBV7-3 and TRBJ2-1; maybe TRBD2 (5 bases). This CDR3 has 12 amino acids. Trimming left V 1 base short and J 7 bases short, with 5 bases between. The V gene's germline CDR1 is SGHTA and CDR2 FQGTGA. The DNA of the CDR3 is TGTGCCAGCAGCTTAAGCGGGAATGAGCAGTTCTTC. Encoded protein: CASSLSGNEQFF.

This chain links TRBV2 with TRBJ2-7; the D gene is possibly TRBD1 (6 bases). V was pared by 4 bases and J by 4 bases, with 11 bases between. The CDR3 contains 13 residues. Germline loops: CDR1 SNHLY, CDR2 FYNNEI. CDR3 in DNA: TGTGCCAGCAGTGTTAAGGGGGTTTACGAGCAGTACTTC. Translated: CASSVKGVYEQYF. The whole variable domain, remainder taken from reference TRBV2 and TRBJ2-7, is EPEVTQTPSHQVTQMGQEVILRCVPISNHLYFYWYRQILGQKVEFLVSFYNNEISEKSEIFDDQFSVERPDGSNFTLKIRSTKLEDSAMYFCASSVKGVYEQYFGPGTRLTVT.

V gene TRBV10-1 combines with J gene TRBJ1-4; 10 nucleotides line up with TRBD1. This CDR3 spans 13 amino acids. The trim removed 8 bases at V and 7 bases at J, leaving 4 bases unmatched. Germline values: CDR1 WNHNN, CDR2 SYGVQD (reference sequence). The CDR3 sequence is CASPTGGLEKLFF. As DNA, the CDR3 is TGCGCCAGCCCGACAGGGGGCCTTGAAAAACTGTTTTTT.

The genes are TRBV18 and TRBJ1-1; D ambiguous. V was pared by 2 bases and J by 1 base, with 8 bases between. The CDR3 is 14 amino acids. Germline-derived CDR1 and CDR2 are KGHSH and LQKENI. The CDR3: CASSPAATNTEAFF. The CDR3 nucleotides are TGTGCCAGCTCACCAGCGGCTACGAACACTGAAGCTTTCTTT.

This chain joins TRBV28 and TRBJ1-2; no definite D call. CDR3 length: 13 amino acids. The V end was cut by 7 bases, the J end by 6 bases, with 15 bases between. Germline V gene data show CDR1 as MDHEN and CDR2 as SYDVKM. The CDR3 DNA is TGTGCCAGCACCCCTCTCGCAACGAATGGCTACACCTTC. Amino acid sequence: CASTPLATNGYTF.